The 3 T cell receptor beta chains below come from one sample, sequenced in a study of vaccination effects on CD4 cells after COVID-19. The protocol was immunoSEQ multiplex PCR, while the TCRdb copy is restricted to in-frame clones and leaves out a portion. The data hold roughly 50,000 clones, with 60% to 80% observed a single time. Within the ViraFEST assay, antigen-specific CD4+ T cells underwent expansion with viral peptide pools prior to sequencing. The culture ran for nine to ten days, and then CD4+ T cells were isolated. Each vaccine recipient was nucleocapsid antibody negative and had no prior SARS-CoV-2 infection. Their recognized antigens are unknown. Source: CD4+ T cells from PBMCs cultured with HCoV-OC43 spike peptides, taken before COVID-19 vaccination. Subset meaning: HCoV-OC43 spike overlapping peptide pool stimulation. These receptors came from a human donor who received a COVID-19 vaccine.

The V gene is TRBV6-5, the J gene TRBJ1-4; 10 bases are shared with TRBD1. V dropped 2 bases and J dropped 6; count of bases not matched to a gene: 3. CDR1 and CDR2 (germline): MNHEY, SVGAGI. This CDR3 has 15 residues. The DNA for the CDR3 is TGTGCCAGCAGTTACGGGACAGGGGAGGATGAAAAACTGTTTTTT. Translation gives CASSYGTGEDEKLFF.

This clone was detected only a few times. The genes are TRBV7-8 and TRBJ1-3, with 9 nucleotides matching TRBD1. Losses at the gene ends were 5 bases for V and 4 bases for J; bases not matched to a gene: 9. The CDR3 contains 16 residues. CDR1 and CDR2 (germline): SGHVS, FQNEAQ. The CDR3 nucleotides read TGTGCCAGCAGCATCCGCCCGGGACAGGGCGGAAACACCATATATTTT. It yields the protein CASSIRPGQGGNTIYF.

V and J are TRBV19 and TRBJ2-1; D possibly matches TRBD1 or TRBD2 (6 bases each). This CDR3 spans 15 amino acids. CDR1 LNHDA and CDR2 SQIVND come from the germline V gene (reference sequence). The V and J ends lost 3 bases and 4 bases respectively, with 13 bases between them. CDR3 in amino acids: CASSIRGVLYNEQFF. CDR3 in DNA: TGTGCCAGTAGTATTAGGGGGGTACTATACAATGAGCAGTTCTTC.